The 26 T cell receptor beta chains presented below share a single source sample, sequenced in a study of human T cells and chemical hapten exposure (dated by TCRdb to the early 2020s). Library method: RACE. TCRdb shows the sequencer as NextSeq 500. TCRdb cleaned the public reads at Q25 with fastp, built clones with MiXCR and kept in-frame beta chains. Merged by CDR3 protein, the rows form single entries marked with the most common genes and DNA. The sample yields more than 70,000 distinct CDR3 sequences; 8.5% were counted once. The ten biggest clones cover just over 2.5% of the sample. The sample's time point label, in plain terms: pre-sensitization, week 0. The sample's treatment or condition, from its label and the paper: therapeutic diphenylcyclopropenone sensitization with weekly scalp DPC. The sequencing used whole blood, collected in connection with sensitization to the hapten diphenylcyclopropenone (DPC). These receptors came from a man aged 35-49 years with alopecia areata. Some clones in this sample may be carry-over from other donors' samples.

Ten or more counts support this clonotype. The CDR3 region is CASSSYGITYGYTF. The DNA of the CDR3 is TGTGCCAGCAGCTCATACGGGATTACCTATGGCTACACCTTC. The genes are TRBV7-2 and TRBJ1-2; D not certain. Trimming shortened V by 4 bases and J by 4 bases, and 13 bases separated the two germline ends. Per the germline V gene, CDR1 is SGHTA and CDR2 is FQGNSA. This CDR3 spans 14 amino acids.

This clonotype has at least ten counts. The rearrangement links TRBV6-5 to TRBJ1-1; D is undetermined. The CDR3 loop spans 13 amino acids. V was cut by 6 bases and J by 6 bases, with 14 bases left in between. The germline CDR1 and CDR2 sequences are MNHEY and SVGAGI. CDR3: CASRDTGEAEAFF. CDR3 coding DNA: TGTGCCAGCAGAGACACCGGGGAGGCTGAAGCTTTCTTT.

This chain joins TRBV6-2 or TRBV6-3 and TRBJ2-3; weak D call: TRBD1 (5 bases). Looked up from germline, CDR1 is MNHEY and CDR2 is SVGEGT. This CDR3 contains 12 residues. Trimming cost V 4 bases and J 7 bases, with 9 bases left between them. The CDR3 reads CASSLQANTQYF. The CDR3, as DNA: TGTGCCAGCAGTTTACAGGCAAATACGCAGTATTTT.

Comments on this clonotype: Compared with germline, one end of the junction differs, possibly owing to a read error. The rearrangement links TRBV5-4 to TRBJ2-1; perhaps TRBD2 as D (5 bases). Germline CDR1 SGHNT, CDR2 YYREEE (reference sequence). The CDR3 consists of 15 residues. CDR3: CASSLGGSSCNEQFF. In nucleotides, the CDR3 is TGTGCCAGCAGCTTGGGAGGGAGCTCCTGCAATGAGCAGTTCTTC.

This clonotype was recorded many times. The chain couples TRBV28 to TRBJ2-3; D may be TRBD1 (6 bases). This CDR3 is 15 amino acids long. In germline, CDR1 is MDHEN, CDR2 SYDVKM. V lost 6 bases and J 0 bases, leaving 13 bases between the germline ends. The CDR3 loop reads CASRTDSPSTDTQYF. CDR3 nucleotide sequence: TGTGCCAGCAGAACGGACAGCCCTAGCACAGATACGCAGTATTTT. The whole variable domain, filled in from reference TRBV28 and TRBJ2-3, reads DVKVTQSSRYLVKRTGEKVFLECVQDMDHENMFWYRQDPGLGLRLIYFSYDVKMKEKGDIPEGYSVSREKKERFSLILESASTNQTSMYLCASRTDSPSTDTQYFGPGTRLTVL.

This clonotype was detected a few times. The rearrangement uses TRBV7-9 and TRBJ2-7; no definite D call. The CDR3 loop spans 12 amino acids. Germline CDR1 and CDR2: SEHNR and FQNEAQ (reference sequence). The germline V and J ends were trimmed by 1 base and 7 bases, with 8 bases remaining between them. CDR3: CASSLGAVEQYF. The CDR3 nucleotides read TGTGCCAGCAGCTTAGGGGCGGTGGAGCAGTACTTC.

This clonotype was seen more than once but under ten times. V gene TRBV2 combines with J gene TRBJ2-7, with D possibly TRBD2 on 5 matching bases. This CDR3 comprises 14 residues. The V end lost 6 bases, the J end lost 3 bases, and 15 bases lay between the germline ends. Germline CDR1 is SNHLY and CDR2 is FYNNEI. The CDR3 sequence is CASRVAQPNYEQYF. CDR3 coding DNA: TGTGCCAGCAGAGTAGCGCAACCTAACTACGAGCAGTACTTC.

This clonotype was counted ten times or more. The chain is built from TRBV5-1 and TRBJ1-1, with D perhaps TRBD1 (6 bases). This CDR3 region has 13 residues. V was cut by 0 bases and J by 7 bases, with 10 bases left in between. CDR1 and CDR2 from the germline V gene are SGHRS and YFSETQ. CDR3 nucleotide sequence: TGCGCCAGCAGCTTGGTGGGGACAAGTGAAGCTTTCTTT. It specifies CASSLVGTSEAFF.

V gene TRBV4-2 combines with J gene TRBJ2-7; the D gene is possibly TRBD1 (6 bases). Germline assignment: CDR1 LGHNA and CDR2 YNFKEQ. This CDR3 has 14 residues. Trimming stripped 1 base from V and 6 bases from J, with 13 bases between. The CDR3 nucleotides are TGTGCCAGCAGCCAAGGGGACATGGGGTTCGAGCAGTACTTC. Translation gives CASSQGDMGFEQYF.

This chain uses TRBV19 with TRBJ2-7, with D perhaps matching TRBD1 (6 bases). CDR3 size: 12 residues. V was pared by 7 bases and J by 3 bases, with 10 bases between. CDR1 LNHDA and CDR2 SQIVND come from the germline V gene (reference sequence). The CDR3 sequence is CASIQGYYEQYV. In DNA form, the CDR3 reads TGTGCCAGTATACAGGGTTACTACGAGCAGTACGTC.

The sample holds many counts of this clonotype. The V and J genes are TRBV20-1 and TRBJ2-7, with TRBD2 identical over 12 bases. The V segment lost 6 bases and the J segment 5 bases; nucleotides outside the gene matches: 5. The length of the CDR3 is 13 residues. Looked up from germline, CDR1 is DFQATT and CDR2 is SNEGSKA (reference sequence). The DNA for the CDR3 is TGCAGTGCCCCCACTAGCGGGAGGAACGAGCAGTACTTC. It codes for CSAPTSGRNEQYF.

The table lists this clonotype with a few counts. V is TRBV9 and J is TRBJ2-1, with TRBD2 matching 12 bases. Germline CDR1 and CDR2: SGDLS and YYNGEE. The CDR3 is 16 residues long. Germline trimming cut 4 bases from V and 7 bases from J; bases unmatched to any gene: 9. The DNA for the CDR3 is TGTGCCAGCAGCCCCCGTCGGCTAGCGGGAGGGAATGAGCAGTTCTTC. It specifies CASSPRRLAGGNEQFF.

This chain uses TRBV6-6 with TRBJ2-7, with a weak D call TRBD2 (5 bases). Germline-derived CDR1 and CDR2 are MNHNY and SVGAGI (reference sequence). V lost 5 bases and J 6 bases, leaving 11 bases between the germline ends. The CDR3 consists of 12 residues. The CDR3 loop reads CASSGGGSEQYV. In nucleotides, the CDR3 is TGTGCCAGCAGTGGAGGTGGTTCCGAGCAGTACGTC.

A few counts support this clonotype. This chain uses TRBV29-1 with TRBJ1-2; D ambiguous. V lost 7 bases and J lost 0, with 12 bases in between. Germline CDR1 SQVTM, CDR2 ANQGSEA. The CDR3 has 13 residues. CDR3 in amino acids: CSGADLANYGYTF. For the CDR3, the DNA is TGCAGCGGGGCAGATTTAGCTAACTATGGCTACACCTTC.

The chain recombines TRBV6-5 with TRBJ2-1; 7 nucleotides line up with TRBD2. CDR1 is MNHEY, CDR2 SVGAGI, per germline. The CDR3 has 14 amino acids. Trimming removed 7 bases from V and 7 bases from J; junction bases left unmatched: 10. For the CDR3, the DNA is TGTGCCAGCAAGCGGGACTCAGCAACGAATGAGCAGTTCTTC. It translates to CASKRDSATNEQFF.

This clonotype was detected a few times. The chain combines TRBV5-1 with TRBJ2-3, with D maybe TRBD1 (6 bases). The V end lost 3 bases, the J end lost 0 bases, and 11 bases lay between the germline ends. CDR3 size: 15 residues. Germline V gene data show CDR1 as SGHRS and CDR2 as YFSETQ. CDR3 residues: CASSSFQGSTDTQYF. As DNA, the CDR3 is TGCGCCAGCAGCTCCTTTCAGGGGAGCACAGATACGCAGTATTTT. The variable domain in full, with the rest retrieved from reference TRBV5-1 and TRBJ2-3, is KAGVTQTPRYLIKTRGQQVTLSCSPISGHRSVSWYQQTPGQGLQFLFEYFSETQRNKGNFPGRFSGRQFSNSRSEMNVSTLELGDSALYLCASSSFQGSTDTQYFGPGTRLTVL.

The table lists this clonotype with a few counts. V and J are TRBV28 and TRBJ2-7; 7 bases map to TRBD1. The CDR3 extends over 14 amino acids. With 2 bases clipped from V and 2 bases from J, the junction kept 3 bases outside the gene matches. Germline CDR1 is MDHEN and CDR2 is SYDVKM. CDR3 in DNA: TGTGCCAGCAGTTTAAGGGACAGCACCTACGAGCAGTACTTC. Its translation is CASSLRDSTYEQYF.

This clonotype appeared a few times. The chain recombines TRBV18 with TRBJ2-1; D might be TRBD2 (6 bases). The germline CDR1 and CDR2 sequences are KGHSH and LQKENI. The CDR3 consists of 19 residues. V dropped 0 bases and J dropped 1 base, with 19 bases sitting between them. The CDR3 region is CASSPPDLKTRKSYNEQFF. In nucleotides, the CDR3 is TGTGCCAGCTCACCACCGGACTTAAAGACTAGAAAGTCCTACAATGAGCAGTTCTTC.

This chain uses TRBV27 with TRBJ2-7; a weak D match, TRBD2 (6 bases). This CDR3 region has 13 residues. The V gene's germline CDR1 is MNHEY and CDR2 SMNVEV (reference sequence). The V end was cut by 5 bases, the J end by 4 bases, with 12 bases between. The CDR3 sequence is CASSHLTSYEQYF. DNA of the CDR3: TGTGCCAGCAGTCACCTGACTAGTTACGAGCAGTACTTC.

About this clonotype itself: The junction and the germline gene differ at one end; a read error may be behind it. V and J are TRBV6-6 and TRBJ1-2; maybe TRBD1 (6 bases). Germline lookup yields CDR1 MNHNY and CDR2 SVGAGI (reference sequence). The CDR3 spans 15 residues. The CDR3 sequence: CVSKAGARANYGYTF. For the CDR3, the DNA is TGTGTCAGCAAAGCGGGGGCCCGAGCTAACTATGGCTACACCTTC.

This clonotype was detected ten times or more. The V and J genes are TRBV12-3 or TRBV12-4 and TRBJ1-6, with TRBD1 matching 7 bases. The V gene end was trimmed by 4 bases and the J gene end by 8 bases; junction bases not matched to a gene: 5. The length of the CDR3 is 14 residues. The CDR3 sequence is CASSSTGMDSPLHF. DNA of the CDR3: TGTGCCAGCAGTTCGACAGGGATGGATTCACCCCTCCACTTT.

The rearrangement joins TRBV29-1 to TRBJ2-7; TRBD2 aligns across 10 bases. The CDR3 covers 12 residues. CDR1 is SQVTM, CDR2 ANQGSEA, per germline. CDR3 region: CSVVAGGDEQYF. DNA of the CDR3: TGCAGTGTCGTAGCGGGAGGTGACGAGCAGTACTTC.

This clonotype was observed a few times. This chain links TRBV7-2 with TRBJ2-7, with 7 positions matching TRBD2. The V gene's germline CDR1 is SGHTA and CDR2 FQGNSA. The ends lost 5 bases at V and 2 bases at J; junction bases unmatched: 6. This CDR3 region has 14 residues. CDR3 in DNA: TGTGCCAGCAGCGTCCTCGGGGGGACCTACGAGCAGTACTTC. This gives the protein CASSVLGGTYEQYF.

This clonotype was picked up many times. The V gene is TRBV13, the J gene TRBJ1-1; 7 bases fit TRBD1. CDR3 size: 15 residues. Germline CDR1 and CDR2: PRHDT and FYEKMQ (reference sequence). V was clipped by 6 bases and J by 0 bases; unmatched bases: 7. The CDR3 coding sequence is TGTGCCAGCAGTTACTGGGACAGCCTGAACACTGAAGCTTTCTTT. The encoded protein is CASSYWDSLNTEAFF.

The V call is TRBV29-1, the J call TRBJ1-2; 7 nucleotides line up with TRBD1. The V and J ends lost 1 base and 4 bases, in that order; junction bases with no gene match: 6. Germline CDR1 and CDR2: SQVTM and ANQGSEA. The CDR3 sequence is 14 residues long. The CDR3 protein is CSVEAGQATYGYTF. CDR3 nucleotide sequence: TGCAGCGTTGAAGCTGGACAGGCGACCTATGGCTACACCTTC. Based on the CDR3 plus reference TRBV29-1 and TRBJ1-2, the full variable domain is SAVISQKPSRDICQRGTSLTIQCQVDSQVTMMFWYRQQPGQSLTLIATANQGSEATYESGFVIDKFPISRPNLTFSTLTVSNMSPEDSSIYLCSVEAGQATYGYTFGSGTRLTVV.

This clonotype showed up just a few times. The V and J genes are TRBV6-6 and TRBJ2-4; 8 bases line up with TRBD1. Germline trimming cut 4 bases from V and 0 bases from J; bases unmatched to any gene: 5. The length of the CDR3 is 16 residues. Germline V CDR1 and CDR2: MNHNY, SVGAGI (reference sequence). CDR3 in DNA: TGTGCCAGCAGTTCGGACAGGGCGATAGCCAAAAACATTCAGTACTTC. Its translation: CASSSDRAIAKNIQYF.